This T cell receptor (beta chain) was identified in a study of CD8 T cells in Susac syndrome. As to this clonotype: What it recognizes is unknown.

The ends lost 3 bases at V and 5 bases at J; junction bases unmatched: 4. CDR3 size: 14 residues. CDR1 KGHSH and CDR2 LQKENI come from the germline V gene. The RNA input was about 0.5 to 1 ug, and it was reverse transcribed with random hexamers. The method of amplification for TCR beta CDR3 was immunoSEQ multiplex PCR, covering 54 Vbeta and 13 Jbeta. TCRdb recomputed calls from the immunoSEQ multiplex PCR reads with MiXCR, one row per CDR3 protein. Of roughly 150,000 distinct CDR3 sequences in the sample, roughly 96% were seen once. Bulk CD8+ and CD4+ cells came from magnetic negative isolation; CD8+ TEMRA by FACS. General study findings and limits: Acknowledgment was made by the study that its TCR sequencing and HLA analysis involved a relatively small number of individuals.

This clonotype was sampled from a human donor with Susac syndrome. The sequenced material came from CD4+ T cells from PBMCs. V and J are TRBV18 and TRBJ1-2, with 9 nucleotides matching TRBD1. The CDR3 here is CASSPDRGGYGYTF. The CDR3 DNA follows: TGTGCCAGCTCACCGGACAGGGGAGGGTATGGCTACACCTTC.